The clone carrying this T cell receptor (beta chain) was detected many times. This entry comes from a study of blood T cell repertoires in COVID-19. Overall study context: Acute-phase and convalescent COVID-19 samples originated in the United States, Italy and Spain.

V lost 5 bases to trimming and J lost 3 bases; unmatched junction nucleotides: 6. This CDR3 is built from 14 residues. Germline V gene sequence: CDR1 SEHNR, CDR2 FQNEAQ (reference sequence). Per the original methods: By means of reference gene primer amplification, nucleated cell counts were estimated. This table comes from immunoSEQ multiplex PCR, and its TCRdb copy is limited to in-frame clones, with some not included. V, J and clone size are taken as reported in that table, and D and trimming were inferred from the DNA itself. Of over 140,000 clones detected, over 60% appear once; the ten largest clones hold approximately 5%.

The rearrangement links TRBV7-9 to TRBJ2-7; 8 bases fit TRBD1. The receptor's source is a woman aged 80 or older with active or convalescent COVID-19. Sequenced input: peripheral blood. The CDR3 region is CASSARDRNYEQYF. CDR3 coding DNA: TGTGCCAGCAGCGCCCGGGACAGGAACTACGAGCAGTACTTC.